This TCR beta chain is from a study of blood T cell repertoires in COVID-19. Across the study: Material from acute and convalescent COVID-19 was sourced from the United States, Italy and Spain. From T cells, B-cell-depleted T cells, or PBMCs came the material, which was cDNA or gDNA.

Deletions cut 0 bases from V and 5 bases from J, with 7 bases between. Germline V gene lookup returns CDR1 SGHTA and CDR2 FQGTGA. The length of the CDR3 is 14 residues. Sequencing used immunoSEQ multiplex PCR; TCRdb keeps in-frame clones, though not all of them. Counted here are about 260,000 clones, roughly 80% occurring once; the ten biggest clones make up about 4.6%. V gene TRBV7-3 combines with J gene TRBJ2-2; D gene ambiguous. Sequencing was carried out using peripheral blood. This TCR was sampled from a man aged 55 to 69 who had recovered from COVID-19. CDR3 sequence reads: CASSLTAGTGELFF. For the CDR3, the DNA is TGTGCCAGCAGCTTAACGGCAGGTACCGGGGAGCTGTTTTTT.